The present T cell receptor beta chain was sequenced within a study of shared clonotypes between healthy human individuals. Notes on this clone: Antigen specificity is unknown.

Study-wide results and caveats: Compared with clonotypes that all four donors shared, non-shared clonotypes had lower generation probabilities.

This table comes from immunoSEQ multiplex PCR, and its TCRdb copy is limited to in-frame clones, with some not included. This repertoire shows around 2.5 million clones, 80% to 95% found once; its top ten account for approximately 0.36%. The V and J ends lost 6 bases and 10 bases respectively, with 10 bases between them. Germline lookup yields CDR1 MNHEY and CDR2 SMNVEV (reference sequence). The CDR3 covers 12 residues. This clonotype was obtained from a man between 18 and 35 years old in good health. Some clones in this sample may be carry-over from other donors' samples. The material sequenced was naive CD4+ T cells from PBMCs. Subset defined: CD45RA+ positively selected. V is TRBV27 and J is TRBJ1-6; D is ambiguous. CDR3 nucleotides: TGTGCCAGCAGAGAGGGAACCTCACCCCTCCACTTT. This codes for CASREGTSPLHF.